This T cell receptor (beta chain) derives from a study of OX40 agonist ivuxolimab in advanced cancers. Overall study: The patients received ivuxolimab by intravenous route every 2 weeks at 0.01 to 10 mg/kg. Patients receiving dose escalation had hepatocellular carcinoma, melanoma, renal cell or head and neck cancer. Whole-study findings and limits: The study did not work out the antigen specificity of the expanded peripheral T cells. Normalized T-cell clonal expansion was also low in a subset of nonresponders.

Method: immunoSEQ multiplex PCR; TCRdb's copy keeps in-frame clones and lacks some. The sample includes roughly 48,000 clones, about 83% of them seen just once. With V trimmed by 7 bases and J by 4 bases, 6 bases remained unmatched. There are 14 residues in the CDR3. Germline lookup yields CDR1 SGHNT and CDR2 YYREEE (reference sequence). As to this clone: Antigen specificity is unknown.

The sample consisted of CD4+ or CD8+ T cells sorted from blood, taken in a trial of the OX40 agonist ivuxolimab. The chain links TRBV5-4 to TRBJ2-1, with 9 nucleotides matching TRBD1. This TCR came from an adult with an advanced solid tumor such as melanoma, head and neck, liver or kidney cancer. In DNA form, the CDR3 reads TGTGCCAGCGGCGAGGACAGGGGATACAATGAGCAGTTCTTC. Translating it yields CASGEDRGYNEQFF.